One and the same sample provided the 30 T cell receptor beta chains below, sequenced in a study of cytomegalovirus exposure and HLA in healthy donors. Vbeta (60) and Jbeta (13) primers were used in the PCR. Sequenced by immunoSEQ multiplex PCR; TCRdb stores in-frame clones only, minus some. This table holds around 100,000 clones, 55% to 80% found once. The material sequenced was PBMCs. The source is a woman in her thirties in good health and CMV-seronegative.

The gene calls are TRBV5-1 and TRBJ1-2; D perhaps matches TRBD1 (6 bases). CDR1 is SGHRS, CDR2 YFSETQ, per germline. V lost 0 bases and J 1 base, leaving 22 bases between the germline ends. The CDR3 runs to 19 residues. This CDR3 is CASSLVPHTDSRFNYGYTF. The CDR3 nucleotides read TGCGCCAGCAGCTTGGTTCCGCACACGGACAGCCGCTTTAACTATGGCTACACCTTC.

In this sample, this clone turned up a few times. V and J are TRBV4-2 and TRBJ2-5; D is possibly TRBD1 (6 bases). The CDR3 spans 15 residues. Between the trimmed V and J ends, which lost 3 bases and 1 base, there was a span of 12 bases. Per germline, CDR1 LGHNA and CDR2 YNFKEQ. The CDR3 loop is CASSQDSKSQETQYF. For the CDR3, the DNA is TGTGCCAGCAGCCAGGACAGCAAGTCCCAAGAGACCCAGTACTTC.

The CDR3 is CASSTGPLMNTEAFF. DNA for the CDR3: TGTGCCAGCAGTACAGGGCCCCTTATGAACACTGAAGCTTTCTTT. This chain joins TRBV6-5 and TRBJ1-1; a weak D match, TRBD1 (6 bases). This CDR3 has 15 amino acids. Trimming left V 5 bases short and J 0 bases short, with 13 bases between. Germline lookup yields CDR1 MNHEY and CDR2 SVGAGI.

The rearrangement uses TRBV7-9 and TRBJ1-3; D not certain. Germline V gives CDR1 SEHNR, CDR2 FQNEAQ (reference sequence). The CDR3 runs to 15 residues. V lost 5 bases, J lost 1 base, and 12 bases lay in between. CDR3 in amino acids: CASSPPSGSGNTIYF. CDR3 bases: TGTGCCAGCAGCCCGCCTTCAGGTTCTGGAAACACCATATATTTT.

This clone was picked up a small number of times. The chain joins TRBV13 to TRBJ1-3; D unresolved. There are 14 residues in the CDR3. CDR1 is PRHDT, CDR2 FYEKMQ, per germline (reference sequence). Trimming left V 2 bases short and J 4 bases short, with 9 bases between. In DNA, the CDR3 is TGTGCCAGCAGCTTACGGGTTAGAGGAAACACCATATATTTT. Its translation: CASSLRVRGNTIYF. Using reference TRBV13 and TRBJ1-3 for the parts outside the CDR3, the full variable domain is AAGVIQSPRHLIKEKRETATLKCYPIPRHDTVYWYQQGPGQDPQFLISFYEKMQSDKGSIPDRFSAQQFSDYHSELNMSSLELGDSALYFCASSLRVRGNTIYFGEGSWLTVV.

This chain connects TRBV19 to TRBJ2-7; TRBD2 matches at 12 bases. The CDR3 sequence is 15 residues long. Germline V gene data show CDR1 as LNHDA and CDR2 as SQIVND (reference sequence). The trim removed 5 bases at V and 1 base at J, leaving 3 bases unmatched. The DNA of the CDR3 is TGTGCCAGTAGTCCTAGCGGGAGGGCATCCTACGAGCAGTACTTC. It codes for CASSPSGRASYEQYF.

CDR3 amino acids: CASSKTNGQLYGYTF. The CDR3 DNA follows: TGTGCCAGCAGCAAGACAAATGGACAGCTCTATGGCTACACCTTC. The chain uses TRBV7-2 and TRBJ1-2; tentative D call: TRBD1 (6 bases). Germline V gene data show CDR1 as SGHTA and CDR2 as FQGNSA. V was shortened by 5 bases and J by 4 bases, with 17 bases between the two germline ends. The CDR3 is made up of 15 amino acids.

The gene calls are TRBV6-5 and TRBJ1-5, with 9 bases identical to TRBD1. CDR1 and CDR2 (germline): MNHEY, SVGAGI. The CDR3 covers 14 residues. V shed 6 bases, J shed 6 bases, and the junction held 6 bases outside the gene matches. CDR3 nucleotides: TGTGCCAGCAGCCGCGGGACAGGGATTCAGCCCCAGCATTTT. Translated, it gives CASSRGTGIQPQHF.

This clone was recorded once. CDR3 DNA: TGTGCCAGCAGCAAGCCTAGCGGGAGTATCAATGAGCAGTTCTTC. Translating it yields CASSKPSGSINEQFF. This sequence joins TRBV7-2 and TRBJ2-1, with TRBD2 matching 10 bases. Germline trimming cut 5 bases from V and 6 bases from J; bases unmatched to any gene: 7. The germline gives CDR1 SGHTA, CDR2 FQGNSA. The CDR3 is 15 amino acids.

The chain couples TRBV4-2 to TRBJ1-2, with TRBD1 as a possible D gene (6 bases). The CDR3 is 18 residues long. Germline lookup yields CDR1 LGHNA and CDR2 YNFKEQ. V was cut by 0 bases and J by 4 bases, with 21 bases left in between. The CDR3 spells CASSQEYNRATYLYGYTF. In DNA form, the CDR3 reads TGTGCCAGCAGCCAAGAATACAACAGGGCCACTTACCTCTATGGCTACACCTTC.

The J gene is TRBJ2-1, the V gene TRBV30; D call uncertain. CDR1 GTSNPN and CDR2 SVGIG come from the germline V gene (reference sequence). CDR3 length equals 13 residues. The ends were cut back, 5 bases at V and 9 bases at J, with 17 bases in the middle. The CDR3 here is CAWGEAIPGEQFF. CDR3 sequence (DNA): TGTGCCTGGGGAGAGGCGATTCCCGGTGAGCAGTTCTTC.

This rearrangement joins TRBV9 to TRBJ1-5, with D possibly matching TRBD1 (6 bases). The V end lost 3 bases, the J end lost 0 bases, and 19 bases lay between the germline ends. This CDR3 contains 18 residues. CDR1 and CDR2 (germline): SGDLS, YYNGEE. CDR3: CASSGTGYILYSNQPQHF. The CDR3 DNA sequence: TGTGCCAGCAGCGGTACAGGGTATATACTATATAGCAATCAGCCCCAGCATTTT.

The genes are TRBV30 and TRBJ1-5, with a possible D match to TRBD1 (6 bases). The CDR3 is made up of 14 amino acids. The V end was cut by 6 bases, the J end by 3 bases, with 15 bases between. Germline assignment: CDR1 GTSNPN and CDR2 SVGIG (reference sequence). The CDR3 loop is CACNWGGHNQPQHF. CDR3 nucleotide sequence: TGTGCCTGCAACTGGGGGGGACACAATCAGCCCCAGCATTTT.

The chain is built from TRBV7-3 and TRBJ2-1, with D unclear. There are 13 residues in the CDR3. Germline-derived CDR1 and CDR2 are SGHTA and FQGTGA. V was shortened by 4 bases and J by 4 bases, with 8 bases between the two germline ends. CDR3 sequence: CASSSGGYNEQFF. The CDR3 bases are TGTGCCAGCAGCTCCGGCGGATACAATGAGCAGTTCTTC.

The V call is TRBV5-4, the J call TRBJ1-2; 9 bases agree with TRBD1. V dropped 7 bases and J dropped 4; count of bases not matched to a gene: 5. Germline CDR1 is SGHNT and CDR2 is YYREEE (reference sequence). The length of the CDR3 is 13 residues. The CDR3 sequence is CASGGQGTYGYTF. The CDR3 nucleotides read TGTGCCAGCGGTGGACAGGGGACCTATGGCTACACCTTC.

The CDR3 nucleotides are TGTGCCATCAGTGAGTCAGGGGGCACTAGCACAGATACGCAGTATTTT. Translated, it gives CAISESGGTSTDTQYF. V is TRBV10-3 and J is TRBJ2-3; 7 positions agree with TRBD1. Losses at the gene ends were 0 bases for V and 0 bases for J; bases not matched to a gene: 3. CDR1 and CDR2 from the germline V gene are ENHRY and SYGVKD. This CDR3 is 16 amino acids long.

The rearrangement joins TRBV7-2 to TRBJ2-5; a possible D gene is TRBD2 (5 bases). Germline assignment: CDR1 SGHTA and CDR2 FQGNSA. The CDR3 has 15 amino acids. Trimming pared 1 base from V and 5 bases from J, leaving 14 bases between. Written as DNA, the CDR3 is TGTGCCAGCAGCTTAGGAGAGGGATTGAGGGAGACCCAGTACTTC. As protein: CASSLGEGLRETQYF. The variable domain in full, completed from reference TRBV7-2 and TRBJ2-5, reads GAGVSQSPSNKVTEKGKDVELRCDPISGHTALYWYRQSLGQGLEFLIYFQGNSAPDKSGLPSDRFSAERTGGSVSTLTIQRTQQEDSAVYLCASSLGEGLRETQYFGPGTRLLVL.

The chain uses TRBV2 and TRBJ1-5; D is possibly TRBD1 (5 bases). V lost 7 bases and J 3 bases, leaving 10 bases between the germline ends. The length of the CDR3 is 13 residues. Germline-derived CDR1 and CDR2 are SNHLY and FYNNEI. The CDR3 nucleotides are TGTGCCAGCACGGGGGAGGTCAATCAGCCCCAGCATTTT. As protein: CASTGEVNQPQHF.

The chain couples TRBV6-5 to TRBJ2-7; TRBD2 matches at 7 bases. Germline lookup yields CDR1 MNHEY and CDR2 SVGAGI. V gave up 6 bases and J gave up 1 base; unmatched junction bases: 3. The CDR3 covers 13 residues. The CDR3 protein is CASRLAASYEQYF. As DNA, the CDR3 is TGTGCCAGCAGGCTAGCGGCGTCCTACGAGCAGTACTTC.

This clone was counted once. The V and J genes are TRBV30 and TRBJ2-1, with 11 nucleotides matching TRBD2. The CDR3 length is 14 residues. The V gene end was trimmed by 0 bases and the J gene end by 9 bases; junction bases not matched to a gene: 4. Germline V gene sequence: CDR1 GTSNPN, CDR2 SVGIG (reference sequence). Here the CDR3 DNA reads TGTGCCTGGAGTGTTAGCGGGAGGGCCGGTGAGCAGTTCTTC. Translated, it gives CAWSVSGRAGEQFF.

In its sample, this clone was seen a few times. V gene TRBV30 combines with J gene TRBJ2-7; 7 nucleotides match TRBD1. This CDR3 region has 13 residues. Germline V gives CDR1 GTSNPN, CDR2 SVGIG (reference sequence). Unmatched junction bases numbered 4, after V lost 1 base and J lost 4 bases. The CDR3 reads CAWSGQGGYEQYF. In DNA, the CDR3 is TGTGCCTGGAGTGGACAGGGTGGGTACGAGCAGTACTTC.

J is TRBJ1-1 and V is TRBV27; a weak D match, TRBD1 (5 bases). CDR3 length: 14 amino acids. Trimming cost V 3 bases and J 7 bases, with 15 bases left between them. From germline, CDR1 is MNHEY and CDR2 SMNVEV (reference sequence). CDR3 nucleotides: TGTGCCAGCAGTTTGGGACGGGGACTTGGTGAAGCTTTCTTT. Translating it yields CASSLGRGLGEAFF.

This sequence joins TRBV2 and TRBJ1-2; 7 bases match TRBD1. This CDR3 is 15 amino acids long. Per the germline V gene, CDR1 is SNHLY and CDR2 is FYNNEI. V lost 3 bases to trimming and J lost 4 bases; unmatched junction nucleotides: 8. Written as DNA, the CDR3 is TGTGCCAGCAGTGATCTGTCGAACAGGGGCTATGGCTACACCTTC. Protein: CASSDLSNRGYGYTF.

The chain links TRBV15 to TRBJ1-3, with TRBD1 as a possible D gene (6 bases). V dropped 0 bases and J dropped 3 bases, with 9 bases sitting between them. CDR1 and CDR2 from the germline V gene are LNHNV and YYDKDF (reference sequence). This CDR3 has 15 amino acids. In DNA, the CDR3 is TGTGCCACCAGCAGAGACAGGGGTAGTGGAAACACCATATATTTT. Translated: CATSRDRGSGNTIYF.

The V and J genes are TRBV5-1 and TRBJ2-5, with TRBD2 identical over 7 bases. Unmatched junction bases numbered 9, after V lost 3 bases and J lost 4 bases. The CDR3 sequence is 15 residues long. Germline CDR1 is SGHRS and CDR2 is YFSETQ. The CDR3 bases are TGCGCCAGCAGCTCCGATGGCCGGGAGGCAGAGACCCAGTACTTC. Its translation is CASSSDGREAETQYF. The full variable domain, rest sourced from reference TRBV5-1 and TRBJ2-5, is KAGVTQTPRYLIKTRGQQVTLSCSPISGHRSVSWYQQTPGQGLQFLFEYFSETQRNKGNFPGRFSGRQFSNSRSEMNVSTLELGDSALYLCASSSDGREAETQYFGPGTRLLVL.

The chain uses TRBV7-9 and TRBJ2-2; no firm D call. The V end was cut by 1 base, the J end by 7 bases, with 7 bases between. Germline V lookup: CDR1 SEHNR, CDR2 FQNEAQ (reference sequence). CDR3 length equals 13 residues. The CDR3 nucleotides are TGTGCCAGCAGCTTAGTCGGGTTCGGGGAGCTGTTTTTT. It codes for CASSLVGFGELFF.

The chain couples TRBV11-1 to TRBJ2-7; D possibly corresponds to TRBD2 (5 bases). With 4 bases removed from V and 7 bases from J, the gap between germline ends came to 14 bases. The CDR3 runs to 13 residues. The V gene's germline CDR1 is SGHAT and CDR2 FQDESV (reference sequence). DNA for the CDR3: TGTGCCAGCAGCTCCGAACTAGGTCGGGAGCAGTACTTC. Protein sequence: CASSSELGREQYF.

V usage is TRBV21-1 and J usage is TRBJ2-7; the table names TRBD1, a call not compared with the DNA. TRBV21-1 is described as a pseudogene. This CDR3 has 17 residues. The CDR3 DNA sequence: TGTGCCAGCACCCACCCGGTCGGACAGGGCCCCAGGGGTGGGCAGTACTTC. This codes for CASTHPVGQGPRGGQYF.

The chain is built from TRBV10-2 and TRBJ2-5, with D maybe TRBD1 (6 bases). V lost 10 bases and J lost 4, with 10 bases in between. The CDR3 contains 11 residues. The germline CDR1 and CDR2 sequences are WSHSY and SAAADI. The CDR3 is CATTGTETQYF. For the CDR3, the DNA is TGCGCCACCACAGGGACAGAGACCCAGTACTTC.

V is TRBV7-2 and J is TRBJ2-2; weak D call: TRBD2 (6 bases). Germline CDR1 and CDR2: SGHTA and FQGNSA. This CDR3 is built from 19 residues. The V end lost 5 bases, the J end lost 3 bases, and 25 bases lay between the germline ends. The CDR3 DNA sequence: TGTGCCAGCAGCCCAGGGCGGGCGGGGCAGGGCACCGACACCGGGGAGCTGTTTTTT. Its protein product is CASSPGRAGQGTDTGELFF.